The sequence of this TCR beta chain was determined in a study of blood T cell repertoires in COVID-19. Study-wide background: Samples taken during acute and convalescent COVID-19 were collected in the United States, Italy and Spain. The cDNA or gDNA used as material had been derived from T cells, B-cell-depleted T cells, or PBMCs.

Germline lookup yields CDR1 MNHEY and CDR2 SMNVEV (reference sequence). This CDR3 spans 15 amino acids. The V end lost 5 bases, the J end lost 3 bases, and 17 bases lay between the germline ends. Under the authors' procedure: Counts of nucleated cells, estimated from reference gene primer amplification, were obtained. Method: immunoSEQ multiplex PCR; TCRdb's copy keeps in-frame clones and lacks some. From that table come the V and J calls and clone size; the DNA was used to work out D and trimming. The data hold 40,000 or so clones, with approximately 70% observed a single time. Material for sequencing was peripheral blood. The J gene is TRBJ2-7, the V gene TRBV27; D may be TRBD2 (7 bases). The sequence was collected from a man aged 80 or over with acute or convalescent COVID-19. The CDR3 bases are TGTGCCAGCAGTGCAAGGGGGGGCCTTAACTACGAGCAGTACTTC. It encodes CASSARGGLNYEQYF.